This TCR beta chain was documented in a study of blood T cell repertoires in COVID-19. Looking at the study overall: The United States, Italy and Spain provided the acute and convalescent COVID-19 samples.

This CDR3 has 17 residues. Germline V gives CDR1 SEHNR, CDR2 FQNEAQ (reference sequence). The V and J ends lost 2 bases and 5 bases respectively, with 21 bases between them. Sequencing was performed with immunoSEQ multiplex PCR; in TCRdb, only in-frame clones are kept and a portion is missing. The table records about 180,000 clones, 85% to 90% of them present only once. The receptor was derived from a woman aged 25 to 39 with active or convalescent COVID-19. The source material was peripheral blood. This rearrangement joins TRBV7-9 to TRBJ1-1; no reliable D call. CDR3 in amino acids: CASSLLGLALATTEAFF. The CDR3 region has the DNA TGTGCCAGCAGCTTACTAGGTCTGGCGTTGGCAACAACTGAAGCTTTCTTT.